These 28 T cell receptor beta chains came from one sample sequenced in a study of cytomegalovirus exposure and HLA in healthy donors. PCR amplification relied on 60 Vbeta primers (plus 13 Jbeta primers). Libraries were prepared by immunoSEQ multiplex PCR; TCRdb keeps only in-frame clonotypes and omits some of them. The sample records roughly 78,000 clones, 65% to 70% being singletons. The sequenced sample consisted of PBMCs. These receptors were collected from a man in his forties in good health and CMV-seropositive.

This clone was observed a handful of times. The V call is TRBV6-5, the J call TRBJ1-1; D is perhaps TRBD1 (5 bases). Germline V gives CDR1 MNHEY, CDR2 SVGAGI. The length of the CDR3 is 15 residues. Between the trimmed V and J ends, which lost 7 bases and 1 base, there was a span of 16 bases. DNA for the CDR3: TGTGCCAGCACCTCGGCGGGGCAGGCGAACACTGAAGCTTTCTTT. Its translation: CASTSAGQANTEAFF.

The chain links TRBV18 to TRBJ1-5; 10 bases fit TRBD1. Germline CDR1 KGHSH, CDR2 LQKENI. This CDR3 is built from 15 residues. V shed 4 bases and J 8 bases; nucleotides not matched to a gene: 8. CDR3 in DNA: TGTGCCAGCTCACTCAGGGACAGGGGTGAAGAGCCCCAGCATTTT. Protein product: CASSLRDRGEEPQHF.

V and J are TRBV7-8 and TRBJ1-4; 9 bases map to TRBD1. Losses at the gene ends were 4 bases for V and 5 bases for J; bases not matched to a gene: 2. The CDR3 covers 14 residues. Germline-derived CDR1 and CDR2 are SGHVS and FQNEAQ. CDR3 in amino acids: CASSSGQGNEKLFF. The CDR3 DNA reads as TGTGCCAGCAGCTCGGGACAGGGCAATGAAAAACTGTTTTTT.

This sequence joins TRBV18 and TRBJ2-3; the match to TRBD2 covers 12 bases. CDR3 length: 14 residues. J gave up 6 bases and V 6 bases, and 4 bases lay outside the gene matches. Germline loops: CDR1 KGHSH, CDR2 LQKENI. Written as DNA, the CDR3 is TGTGCCAGCTCCCTAGCGGGGGGGCAGGATACGCAGTATTTT. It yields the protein CASSLAGGQDTQYF. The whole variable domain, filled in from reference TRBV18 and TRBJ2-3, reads NAGVMQNPRHLVRRRGQEARLRCSPMKGHSHVYWYRQLPEEGLKFMVYLQKENIIDESGMPKERFSAEFPKEGPSILRIQQVVRGDSAAYFCASSLAGGQDTQYFGPGTRLTVL.

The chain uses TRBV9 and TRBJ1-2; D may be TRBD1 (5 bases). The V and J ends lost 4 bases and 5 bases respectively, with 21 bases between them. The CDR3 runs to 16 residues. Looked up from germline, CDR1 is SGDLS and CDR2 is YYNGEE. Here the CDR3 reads CASSSPAPGGGYGYTF. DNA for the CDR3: TGTGCCAGCAGCTCCCCCGCTCCGGGGGGAGGGTATGGCTACACCTTC.

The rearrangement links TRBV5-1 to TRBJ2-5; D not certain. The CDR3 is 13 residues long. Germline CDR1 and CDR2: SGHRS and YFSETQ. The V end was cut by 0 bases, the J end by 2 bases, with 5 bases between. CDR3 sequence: CASSLGGQETQYF. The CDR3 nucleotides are TGCGCCAGCAGCTTGGGAGGTCAAGAGACCCAGTACTTC.

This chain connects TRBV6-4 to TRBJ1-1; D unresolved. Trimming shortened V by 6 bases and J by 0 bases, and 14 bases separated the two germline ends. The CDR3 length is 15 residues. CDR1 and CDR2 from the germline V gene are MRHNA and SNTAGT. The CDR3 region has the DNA TGTGCCAGCAGCCCCAGAGCGGAGATGAACACTGAAGCTTTCTTT. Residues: CASSPRAEMNTEAFF.

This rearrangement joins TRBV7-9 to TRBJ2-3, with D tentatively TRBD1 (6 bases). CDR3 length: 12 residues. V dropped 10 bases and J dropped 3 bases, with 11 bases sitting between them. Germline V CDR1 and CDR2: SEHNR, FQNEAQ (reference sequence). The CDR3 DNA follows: TGTGCCATTTTCAGGGGAACAGATACGCAGTATTTT. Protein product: CAIFRGTDTQYF.

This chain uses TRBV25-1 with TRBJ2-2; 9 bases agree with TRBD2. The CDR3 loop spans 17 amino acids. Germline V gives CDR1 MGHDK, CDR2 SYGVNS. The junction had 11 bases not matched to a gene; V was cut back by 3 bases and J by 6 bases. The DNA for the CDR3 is TGTGCCAGCAGTGACCCCACAAGCGGGGGGACTTCCGGGGAGCTGTTTTTT. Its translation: CASSDPTSGGTSGELFF.

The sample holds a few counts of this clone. CDR3 loop: CASIFPLRGHEKLFF. In DNA, the CDR3 is TGTGCCAGCATTTTTCCCTTGCGGGGGCATGAAAAACTGTTTTTT. The V call is TRBV11-3, the J call TRBJ1-4, with a tentative D call TRBD1 (6 bases). There are 15 residues in the CDR3. The germline V gene has CDR1 SGHNT and CDR2 YENEEA. The V gene lost 7 bases and the J gene lost 6 bases, with 18 bases spanning the gap.

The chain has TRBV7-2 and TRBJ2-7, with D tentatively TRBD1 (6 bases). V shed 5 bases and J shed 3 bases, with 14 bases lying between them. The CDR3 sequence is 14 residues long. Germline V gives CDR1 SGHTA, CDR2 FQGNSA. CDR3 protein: CASSIRQDLYEQYF. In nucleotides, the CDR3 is TGTGCCAGCAGCATCCGACAGGACCTCTACGAGCAGTACTTC.

This chain's CDR3 is CAWSTARDSPLHF. The CDR3 region has the DNA TGTGCCTGGAGTACTGCGAGAGATTCACCCCTCCACTTT. The chain recombines TRBV30 with TRBJ1-6, with D unclear. This CDR3 comprises 13 residues. Germline values: CDR1 GTSNPN, CDR2 SVGIG (reference sequence). Trimming cost V 2 bases and J 8 bases, with 10 bases left between them. Complete variable domain (other parts from reference TRBV30 and TRBJ1-6): SQTIHQWPATLVQPVGSPLSLECTVEGTSNPNLYWYRQAAGRGLQLLFYSVGIGQISSEVPQNLSASRPQDRQFILSSKKLLLSDSGFYLCAWSTARDSPLHFGNGTRLTVT.

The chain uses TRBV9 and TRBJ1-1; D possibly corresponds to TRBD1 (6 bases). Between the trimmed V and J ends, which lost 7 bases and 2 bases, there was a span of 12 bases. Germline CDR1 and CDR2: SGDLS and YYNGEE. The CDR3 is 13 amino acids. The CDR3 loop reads CASGGAPNTEAFF. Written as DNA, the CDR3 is TGTGCCAGCGGGGGCGCCCCCAACACTGAAGCTTTCTTT.

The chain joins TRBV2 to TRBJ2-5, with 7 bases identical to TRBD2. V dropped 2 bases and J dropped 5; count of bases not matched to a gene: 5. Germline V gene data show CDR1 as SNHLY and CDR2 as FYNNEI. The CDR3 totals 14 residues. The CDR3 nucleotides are TGTGCCAGCAGTGAATTGGGGGGGTGGGAGACCCAGTACTTC. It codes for CASSELGGWETQYF.

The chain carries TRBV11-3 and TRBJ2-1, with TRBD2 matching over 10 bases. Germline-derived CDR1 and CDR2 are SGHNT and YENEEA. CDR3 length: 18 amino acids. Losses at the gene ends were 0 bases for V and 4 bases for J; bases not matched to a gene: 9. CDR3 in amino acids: CASSLDGYSGGHYNEQFF. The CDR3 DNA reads TGTGCCAGCAGCTTAGATGGGTATAGCGGGGGGCATTACAATGAGCAGTTCTTC.

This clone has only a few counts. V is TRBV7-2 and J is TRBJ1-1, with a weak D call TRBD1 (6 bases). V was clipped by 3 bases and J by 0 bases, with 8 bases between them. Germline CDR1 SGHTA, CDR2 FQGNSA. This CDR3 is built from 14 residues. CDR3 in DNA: TGTGCCAGCAGCTTGGGACAAATGAACACTGAAGCTTTCTTT. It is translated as CASSLGQMNTEAFF.

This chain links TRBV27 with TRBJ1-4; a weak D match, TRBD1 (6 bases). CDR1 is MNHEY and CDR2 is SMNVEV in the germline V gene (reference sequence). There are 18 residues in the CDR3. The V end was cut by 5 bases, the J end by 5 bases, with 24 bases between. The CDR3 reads CASSPRMHPGTKNEKLFF. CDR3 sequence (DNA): TGTGCCAGCAGTCCACGCATGCACCCCGGGACAAAAAATGAAAAACTGTTTTTT.

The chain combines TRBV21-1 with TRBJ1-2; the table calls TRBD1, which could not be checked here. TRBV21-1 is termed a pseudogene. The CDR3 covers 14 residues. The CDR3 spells CASSISGHLYGYTF. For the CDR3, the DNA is TGTGCCAGCAGCATTTCGGGACACCTCTATGGCTACACCTTC.

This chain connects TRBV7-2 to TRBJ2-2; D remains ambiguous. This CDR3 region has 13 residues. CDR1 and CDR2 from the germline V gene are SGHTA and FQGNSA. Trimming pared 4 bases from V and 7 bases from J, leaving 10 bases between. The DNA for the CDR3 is TGTGCCAGCAGCTCCTATAATAGCGGGGAGCTGTTTTTT. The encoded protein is CASSSYNSGELFF. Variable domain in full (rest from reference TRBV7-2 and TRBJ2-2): GAGVSQSPSNKVTEKGKDVELRCDPISGHTALYWYRQSLGQGLEFLIYFQGNSAPDKSGLPSDRFSAERTGGSVSTLTIQRTQQEDSAVYLCASSSYNSGELFFGEGSRLTVL.

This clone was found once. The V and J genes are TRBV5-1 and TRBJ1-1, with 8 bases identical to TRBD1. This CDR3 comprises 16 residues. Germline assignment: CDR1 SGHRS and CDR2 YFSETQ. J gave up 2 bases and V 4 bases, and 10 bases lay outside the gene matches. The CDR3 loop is CASSTGTGRGNTEAFF. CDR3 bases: TGCGCCAGCAGCACAGGGACAGGACGAGGCAACACTGAAGCTTTCTTT.

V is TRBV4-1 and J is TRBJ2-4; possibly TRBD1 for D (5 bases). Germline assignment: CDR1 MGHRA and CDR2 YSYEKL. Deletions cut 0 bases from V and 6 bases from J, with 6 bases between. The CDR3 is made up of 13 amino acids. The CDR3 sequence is CASSQEQGNIQYF. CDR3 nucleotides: TGCGCCAGCAGCCAAGAGCAGGGAAACATTCAGTACTTC.

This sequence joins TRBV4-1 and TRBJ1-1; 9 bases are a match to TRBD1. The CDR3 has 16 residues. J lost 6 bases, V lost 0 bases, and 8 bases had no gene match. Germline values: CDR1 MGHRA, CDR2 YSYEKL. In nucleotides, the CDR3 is TGCGCCAGCAGCCAAGAGATTACAGGGGGCAACCCTGAAGCTTTCTTT. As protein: CASSQEITGGNPEAFF.

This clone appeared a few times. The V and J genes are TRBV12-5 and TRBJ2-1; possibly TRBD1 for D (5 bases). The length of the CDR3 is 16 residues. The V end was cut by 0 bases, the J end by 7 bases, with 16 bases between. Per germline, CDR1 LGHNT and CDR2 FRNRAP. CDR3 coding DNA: TGTGCTAGTGGTTTGGTACCCAGGGTGAGTTTAAATGAGCAGTTCTTC. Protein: CASGLVPRVSLNEQFF. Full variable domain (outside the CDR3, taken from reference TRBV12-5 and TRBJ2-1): DARVTQTPRHKVTEMGQEVTMRCQPILGHNTVFWYRQTMMQGLELLAYFRNRAPLDDSGMPKDRFSAEMPDATLATLKIQPSEPRDSAVYFCASGLVPRVSLNEQFFGPGTRLTVL.

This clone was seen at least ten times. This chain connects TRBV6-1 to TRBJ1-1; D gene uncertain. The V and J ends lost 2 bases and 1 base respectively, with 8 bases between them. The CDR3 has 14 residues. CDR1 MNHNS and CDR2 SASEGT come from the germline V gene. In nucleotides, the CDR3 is TGTGCCAGCAGTGAAAGGAGAGCGAACACTGAAGCTTTCTTT. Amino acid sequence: CASSERRANTEAFF.

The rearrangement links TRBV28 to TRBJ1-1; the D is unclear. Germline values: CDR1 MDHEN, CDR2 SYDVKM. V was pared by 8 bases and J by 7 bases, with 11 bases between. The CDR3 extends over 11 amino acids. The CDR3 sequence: CASVGAVEAFF. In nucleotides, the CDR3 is TGTGCCAGCGTGGGCGCAGTTGAAGCTTTCTTT. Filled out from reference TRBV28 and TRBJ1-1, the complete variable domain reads DVKVTQSSRYLVKRTGEKVFLECVQDMDHENMFWYRQDPGLGLRLIYFSYDVKMKEKGDIPEGYSVSREKKERFSLILESASTNQTSMYLCASVGAVEAFFGQGTRLTVV.

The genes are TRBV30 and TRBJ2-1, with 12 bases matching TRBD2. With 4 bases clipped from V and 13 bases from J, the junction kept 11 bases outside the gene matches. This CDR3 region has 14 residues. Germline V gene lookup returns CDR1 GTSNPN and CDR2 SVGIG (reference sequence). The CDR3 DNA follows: TGTGCCTGGAAAGAGACTAGCGGGGGCCTCACACAGTTCTTC. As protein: CAWKETSGGLTQFF. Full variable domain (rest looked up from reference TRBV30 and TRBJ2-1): SQTIHQWPATLVQPVGSPLSLECTVEGTSNPNLYWYRQAAGRGLQLLFYSVGIGQISSEVPQNLSASRPQDRQFILSSKKLLLSDSGFYLCAWKETSGGLTQFFGPGTRLTVL.

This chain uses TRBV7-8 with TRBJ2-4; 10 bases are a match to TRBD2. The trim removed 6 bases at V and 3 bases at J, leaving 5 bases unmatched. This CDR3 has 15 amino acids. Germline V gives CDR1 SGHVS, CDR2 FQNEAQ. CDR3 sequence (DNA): TGTGCCAGCAGGAGCGGGGGGGCCGACAAAAACATTCAGTACTTC. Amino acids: CASRSGGADKNIQYF.

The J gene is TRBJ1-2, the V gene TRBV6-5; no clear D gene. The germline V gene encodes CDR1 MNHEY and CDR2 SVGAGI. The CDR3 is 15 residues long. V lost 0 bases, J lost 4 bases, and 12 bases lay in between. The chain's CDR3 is CASSYSGKEGYGYTF. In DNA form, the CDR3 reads TGTGCCAGCAGTTACTCGGGGAAGGAGGGCTATGGCTACACCTTC.